The clone carrying this T cell receptor beta chain has a count of ten or more. The team produced cDNA through 5'RACE using 10-nucleotide random UMIs. TCRdb re-called the 5' RACE reads through MiXCR, storing one row per CDR3 protein. The table includes tens of thousands of distinct CDR3 sequences, roughly 13% detected once. This sample was taken from a study of neurological immune-mediated disorders. This CDR3 is 13 amino acids long. In germline, CDR1 is DFQATT, CDR2 SNEGSKA (reference sequence). V was cut by 1 base and J by 4 bases, with 9 bases left in between. Preparation of the unsorted libraries drew on 2 million PBMCs stored at -80 C.

Sequencing was carried out using PBMCs. The V call is TRBV20-1, the J call TRBJ2-3; perhaps TRBD1 as D (5 bases). The clonotype comes from a woman aged 50 to 65 with HTLV-1-associated myelopathy (HAM/TSP). The CDR3 here is CSARVPGSDTQYF. The DNA for the CDR3 is TGCAGTGCTAGAGTTCCAGGGTCAGATACGCAGTATTTT.